These 31 T cell receptor beta chains came from one sample sequenced in a study of blood T cell repertoires in COVID-19. Measured with immunoSEQ multiplex PCR; TCRdb has only the in-frame clones, and not every one. The repertoire holds about 100,000 clones, with 75% to 90% as singletons. Material: peripheral blood. These receptors were taken from a man older than 75 with acute or convalescent COVID-19.

V and J are TRBV19 and TRBJ2-1; 8 nucleotides agree with TRBD1. The CDR3 runs 16 residues. CDR1 is LNHDA, CDR2 SQIVND, per germline (reference sequence). The junction had 5 bases not matched to a gene; V was cut back by 4 bases and J by 0 bases. CDR3 DNA: TGTGCCAGTAGTAGCCGACAGGGGAGCTCCTACAATGAGCAGTTCTTC. Translation gives CASSSRQGSSYNEQFF. Full variable domain (outside the CDR3, taken from reference TRBV19 and TRBJ2-1): DGGITQSPKYLFRKEGQNVTLSCEQNLNHDAMYWYRQDPGQGLRLIYYSQIVNDFQKGDIAEGYSVSREKKESFPLTVTSAQKNPTAFYLCASSSRQGSSYNEQFFGPGTRLTVL.

This clone has just one count. The chain carries TRBV19 and TRBJ2-2, with TRBD2 matching over 7 bases. CDR3 length: 14 amino acids. V was pared by 6 bases and J by 4 bases, with 5 bases of the junction left unmatched. The germline V gene has CDR1 LNHDA and CDR2 SQIVND (reference sequence). Here the CDR3 DNA reads TGTGCCAGTAGGCAGGGAGGGTCCACCGGGGAGCTGTTTTTT. Amino acid sequence: CASRQGGSTGELFF.

This clone was observed once. The genes are TRBV4-3 and TRBJ2-2; D may be TRBD1 (6 bases). Germline CDR1 reads LGHNA; CDR2 reads YSLEER. The ends were cut back, 3 bases at V and 4 bases at J, with 9 bases in the middle. This CDR3 region has 14 residues. In DNA form, the CDR3 reads TGCGCCAGCAGCCAGTCCAGGGGCACCGGGGAGCTGTTTTTT. As protein: CASSQSRGTGELFF.

A single count supports this clone. The chain couples TRBV2 to TRBJ2-1; 7 nucleotides agree with TRBD1. The V segment lost 4 bases and the J segment 1 base; nucleotides outside the gene matches: 4. Germline-derived CDR1 and CDR2 are SNHLY and FYNNEI. CDR3 size: 15 residues. CDR3 DNA: TGTGCCAGCAGTGGACAGGGAATTTCCTACAATGAGCAGTTCTTC. Its protein product is CASSGQGISYNEQFF. Looking up the rest from reference TRBV2 and TRBJ2-1 gives the full variable domain: EPEVTQTPSHQVTQMGQEVILRCVPISNHLYFYWYRQILGQKVEFLVSFYNNEISEKSEIFDDQFSVERPDGSNFTLKIRSTKLEDSAMYFCASSGQGISYNEQFFGPGTRLTVL.

In its sample, this clone was seen a few times. The J gene is TRBJ2-7, the V gene TRBV20-1; no reliable D call. The CDR3 covers 15 residues. Looked up from germline, CDR1 is DFQATT and CDR2 is SNEGSKA (reference sequence). The ends were cut back, 4 bases at V and 0 bases at J, with 16 bases in the middle. The CDR3 reads CSAIDPTVSSYEQYF. As DNA, the CDR3 is TGCAGTGCTATTGACCCAACAGTATCCTCCTACGAGCAGTACTTC.

The chain is built from TRBV12-3 or TRBV12-4 and TRBJ2-4; TRBD1 is a possible D gene (6 bases). Trimming shortened V by 10 bases and J by 5 bases, and 15 bases separated the two germline ends. The CDR3 sequence is 13 residues long. The CDR3 reads CATLQGIENIQYF. In nucleotides, the CDR3 is TGTGCCACCCTTCAGGGGATAGAAAACATTCAGTACTTC.

The chain recombines TRBV25-1 with TRBJ2-2; 7 positions agree with TRBD1. CDR1 and CDR2 from the germline V gene are MGHDK and SYGVNS. The trim removed 8 bases at V and 4 bases at J, leaving 7 bases unmatched. The CDR3 covers 14 residues. As DNA, the CDR3 is TGTGCCAGCCGGGAACAGGGGAGCACCGGGGAGCTGTTTTTT. Protein: CASREQGSTGELFF.

The J gene is TRBJ1-1, the V gene TRBV6-2 or TRBV6-3; maybe TRBD1 (5 bases). The CDR3 extends over 15 amino acids. Looked up from germline, CDR1 is MNHEY and CDR2 is SVGEGT. Between the trimmed V and J ends, which lost 6 bases and 5 bases, there was a span of 19 bases. The CDR3 nucleotides read TGTGCCAGCAGCCCCTTCGTCAAATCAGGGACTGAAGCTTTCTTT. It codes for CASSPFVKSGTEAFF.

This clone was seen only once. The chain recombines TRBV14 with TRBJ2-3; no reliable D call. CDR1 and CDR2 from the germline V gene are SGHDN and FVKESK. Trimming removed 0 bases at V and 4 bases at J, with 5 bases between. CDR3 length equals 13 residues. The CDR3 nucleotides read TGTGCCAGCAGCCAAGAGAGAGCAGATACGCAGTATTTT. Translating gives CASSQERADTQYF.

The chain uses TRBV2 and TRBJ2-7; 9 nucleotides match TRBD1. CDR1 and CDR2 (germline): SNHLY, FYNNEI. Germline trimming cut 7 bases from V and 4 bases from J; bases unmatched to any gene: 8. The CDR3 is made up of 14 amino acids. This CDR3 is CASMGDRVLYEQYF. The CDR3 DNA sequence: TGTGCCAGCATGGGGGACAGGGTTTTGTACGAGCAGTACTTC.

The genes are TRBV14 and TRBJ2-3, with D possibly matching TRBD2 (5 bases). The CDR3 spans 15 residues. The germline gives CDR1 SGHDN, CDR2 FVKESK. Trimming took off 3 bases at V and 0 bases at J, with 10 bases between the two ends. CDR3 DNA: TGTGCCAGCAGCCACGGCGGGTTGAGCACAGATACGCAGTATTTT. Amino acid sequence: CASSHGGLSTDTQYF. Variable domain in full (rest from reference TRBV14 and TRBJ2-3): EAGVTQFPSHSVIEKGQTVTLRCDPISGHDNLYWYRRVMGKEIKFLLHFVKESKQDESGMPNNRFLAERTGGTYSTLKVQPAELEDSGVYFCASSHGGLSTDTQYFGPGTRLTVL.

The rearrangement uses TRBV7-8 and TRBJ2-2; D is perhaps TRBD2 (5 bases). Germline V gene data show CDR1 as SGHVS and CDR2 as FQNEAQ. V was trimmed by 4 bases and J by 5 bases, leaving 11 bases between them. The CDR3 covers 14 residues. In DNA form, the CDR3 reads TGTGCCAGCAGCTCCCTTAGGAGGACCGGGGAGCTGTTTTTT. This codes for CASSSLRRTGELFF.

The chain links TRBV7-2 to TRBJ2-3; the match to TRBD1 covers 10 bases. Germline V gives CDR1 SGHTA, CDR2 FQGNSA. The CDR3 contains 15 residues. V dropped 5 bases and J dropped 3; count of bases not matched to a gene: 5. The CDR3 DNA follows: TGTGCCAGCAGCGCCTTGGACAGGGGGACAGATACGCAGTATTTT. Protein: CASSALDRGTDTQYF.

The chain joins TRBV11-2 to TRBJ1-2; 10 bases are shared with TRBD1. The J segment lost 3 bases and the V segment lost 0 bases, leaving 13 bases of the junction unmatched. The CDR3 is 19 amino acids. Germline loops: CDR1 SGHAT, CDR2 FQNNGV. The CDR3 DNA reads as TGTGCCAGCAGCTTAGATCCGGGGACAGGGGTTGTAGTTGACTATGGCTACACCTTC. It specifies CASSLDPGTGVVVDYGYTF.

The J gene is TRBJ2-3, the V gene TRBV24-1, with TRBD2 matching over 7 bases. Germline V CDR1 and CDR2: KGHDR, SFDVKD. Losses at the gene ends were 3 bases for V and 8 bases for J; bases not matched to a gene: 13. CDR3 length equals 16 residues. The CDR3 region has the DNA TGTGCCACCAGTGATCCCCGCCAGGGAGGGTGGGGTACGCAGTATTTT. Amino acid sequence: CATSDPRQGGWGTQYF.

CDR3 region: CASSASTTPSYNEQFF. CDR3 nucleotides: TGTGCCAGCAGTGCCTCGACAACTCCCTCCTACAATGAGCAGTTCTTC. The chain links TRBV25-1 to TRBJ2-1, with D unresolved. Trimming cost V 4 bases and J 0 bases, with 13 bases left between them. This CDR3 region has 16 residues. CDR1 is MGHDK, CDR2 SYGVNS, per germline. Drawing the rest from reference TRBV25-1 and TRBJ2-1, the complete variable domain is EADIYQTPRYLVIGTGKKITLECSQTMGHDKMYWYQQDPGMELHLIHYSYGVNSTEKGDLSSESTVSRIRTEHFPLTLESARPSHTSQYLCASSASTTPSYNEQFFGPGTRLTVL.

The V call is TRBV24-1, the J call TRBJ2-1, with TRBD2 matching 13 bases. With V trimmed by 6 bases and J by 5 bases, 3 bases remained unmatched. The CDR3 runs to 15 residues. Germline values: CDR1 KGHDR, CDR2 SFDVKD. CDR3 bases: TGTGCCACCAGTACCGGGACTAGCGGGAACAATGAGCAGTTCTTC. This gives the protein CATSTGTSGNNEQFF.

The chain couples TRBV7-2 to TRBJ2-1; 8 bases are shared with TRBD1. Germline V gene lookup returns CDR1 SGHTA and CDR2 FQGNSA. The CDR3 has 15 amino acids. The J segment lost 5 bases and the V segment lost 2 bases, leaving 5 bases of the junction unmatched. The CDR3 reads CASSLRQGTHNEQFF. The CDR3 region has the DNA TGTGCCAGCAGCTTAAGACAGGGGACCCACAATGAGCAGTTCTTC.

The genes are TRBV7-2 and TRBJ2-1, with TRBD2 matching 7 bases. Germline values: CDR1 SGHTA, CDR2 FQGNSA. This CDR3 contains 16 residues. V lost 5 bases and J lost 4; bases outside the gene matches: 11. The CDR3 spells CASSLVAGRPYNEQFF. The CDR3 DNA is TGTGCCAGCAGCCTCGTAGCGGGCCGACCTTACAATGAGCAGTTCTTC. Drawing the rest from reference TRBV7-2 and TRBJ2-1, the complete variable domain is GAGVSQSPSNKVTEKGKDVELRCDPISGHTALYWYRQSLGQGLEFLIYFQGNSAPDKSGLPSDRFSAERTGGSVSTLTIQRTQQEDSAVYLCASSLVAGRPYNEQFFGPGTRLTVL.

The chain recombines TRBV9 with TRBJ2-2, with TRBD2 identical over 7 bases. The CDR3 spans 15 residues. V trimming: 4 bases; J trimming: 2 bases; junction bases outside the gene matches: 5. CDR1 is SGDLS and CDR2 is YYNGEE in the germline V gene. CDR3 in amino acids: CASSPRTSNTGELFF. The CDR3 DNA reads as TGTGCCAGCAGCCCTCGGACTAGTAACACCGGGGAGCTGTTTTTT.

The V and J genes are TRBV5-1 and TRBJ1-3; weak D call: TRBD1 (5 bases). The CDR3 extends over 16 amino acids. The V and J ends lost 1 base and 0 bases respectively, with 11 bases between them. Germline loops: CDR1 SGHRS, CDR2 YFSETQ. The CDR3 bases are TGCGCCAGCAGCTTGTTTCAGGGTATCTCTGGAAACACCATATATTTT. The encoded protein is CASSLFQGISGNTIYF.

The sample holds a few counts of this clone. The rearrangement uses TRBV18 and TRBJ1-3; TRBD1 might be the D (5 bases). V was pared by 2 bases and J by 4 bases, with 18 bases between. Germline CDR1 and CDR2: KGHSH and LQKENI. CDR3 length: 17 amino acids. The CDR3 loop reads CASSPAPTGNPGNTIYF. DNA for the CDR3: TGTGCCAGCTCACCAGCCCCAACAGGAAACCCAGGAAACACCATATATTTT.

The chain uses TRBV9 and TRBJ1-4, with 9 bases identical to TRBD1. In germline, CDR1 is SGDLS, CDR2 YYNGEE. CDR3 length: 15 amino acids. V lost 4 bases and J lost 8; bases outside the gene matches: 9. CDR3 protein: CASSPAGQGREKLFF. The CDR3 DNA reads as TGTGCCAGCAGCCCAGCGGGACAGGGTAGGGAAAAACTGTTTTTT.

A note on this clone: A junction end diverges from the germline sequence, so it may reflect a read error. Other nucleotide sequences in the sample specify the same CDR3. The V call is TRBV18, the J call TRBJ1-1; no firm D call. The CDR3 has 13 residues. Looked up from germline, CDR1 is KGHSH and CDR2 is LQKENI. The CDR3 is CASSPQQNTEAFF. The CDR3, as DNA: TGTGCCAGCTCTCCACAGCAGAACACTGAAGCTTTCTTT.

The chain recombines TRBV7-2 with TRBJ2-7, with D possibly TRBD2 on 5 matching bases. Germline V CDR1 and CDR2: SGHTA, FQGNSA. V lost 2 bases and J 2 bases, leaving 10 bases between the germline ends. The CDR3 extends over 14 amino acids. The CDR3 loop is CASSLFAGTYEQYF. The CDR3 nucleotides are TGTGCCAGCAGCTTATTCGCCGGGACCTACGAGCAGTACTTC.

As DNA, the CDR3 is TGTGCCAGCAGCAAAGGACAGGACAATGAGCAGTTCTTC. It is translated as CASSKGQDNEQFF. This chain links TRBV5-4 with TRBJ2-1; TRBD1 matches at 7 bases. The CDR3 spans 13 residues. V was pared by 4 bases and J by 5 bases, with 3 bases of the junction left unmatched. Germline CDR1 is SGHNT and CDR2 is YYREEE (reference sequence).

The chain couples TRBV7-9 to TRBJ2-2; no firm D call. The germline gives CDR1 SEHNR, CDR2 FQNEAQ (reference sequence). This CDR3 has 12 residues. V was cut by 1 base and J by 8 bases, with 5 bases left in between. DNA for the CDR3: TGTGCCAGCAGCTTAGTTTCTGGGGAGCTGTTTTTT. This sequence encodes CASSLVSGELFF.

Only one count was recorded for this clone. This chain connects TRBV30 to TRBJ1-6; 10 bases are shared with TRBD1. Germline values: CDR1 GTSNPN, CDR2 SVGIG (reference sequence). The J segment lost 7 bases and the V segment lost 8 bases, leaving 2 bases of the junction unmatched. The CDR3 has 12 residues. The CDR3 spells CATGQGNSPLHF. DNA for the CDR3: TGTGCCACGGGACAGGGGAATTCACCCCTCCACTTT.

CDR3 residues: CASGGSETQYF. The DNA for the CDR3 is TGCGCCAGCGGGGGGAGCGAGACCCAGTACTTC. This chain links TRBV5-1 with TRBJ2-5; the D gene is possibly TRBD2 (6 bases). Trimming removed 7 bases at V and 5 bases at J, with 9 bases between. The CDR3 totals 11 residues. Germline CDR1 and CDR2: SGHRS and YFSETQ.

This chain connects TRBV6-1 to TRBJ2-1; D is uncertain. Germline V CDR1 and CDR2: MNHNS, SASEGT. The V end was cut by 3 bases, the J end by 7 bases, with 10 bases between. This CDR3 is built from 13 residues. This CDR3 reads CASSEVAANEQFF. DNA for the CDR3: TGTGCCAGCAGTGAGGTGGCCGCAAATGAGCAGTTCTTC.

Only one count was recorded for this clone. The chain links TRBV9 to TRBJ2-2, with 7 nucleotides matching TRBD2. V was pared by 6 bases and J by 5 bases, with 13 bases of the junction left unmatched. Germline V CDR1 and CDR2: SGDLS, YYNGEE. This CDR3 comprises 16 residues. CDR3 region: CASTPRAGVGTGELFF. The CDR3 nucleotides are TGTGCCAGCACCCCGCGCGCGGGGGTCGGTACCGGGGAGCTGTTTTTT. Supplemented by reference TRBV9 and TRBJ2-2, the full variable domain reads DSGVTQTPKHLITATGQRVTLRCSPRSGDLSVYWYQQSLDQGLQFLIQYYNGEERAKGNILERFSAQQFPDLHSELNLSSLELGDSALYFCASTPRAGVGTGELFFGEGSRLTVL.